Below, one T cell receptor beta chain is given with its context. From germline, CDR1 is KGHSH and CDR2 LQKENI. The V gene end was trimmed by 3 bases and the J gene end by 1 base; junction bases not matched to a gene: 6. The CDR3 extends over 16 amino acids. Participant age was roughly 18 to 89 years, and participants resided in fewer than 30 US areas. No more than 2 weeks before study entry, exposed participants had met a case of COVID-19. The data were taken from a study of blood T cell repertoires in COVID-19. Turning to the study itself: Some COVID-19 samples were acute and others convalescent; all came from the United States, Italy and Spain.

In the study's own analysis: Nucleated cell counts were estimated from reference gene primer amplification. Profiling relied on immunoSEQ multiplex PCR, and the TCRdb table lists in-frame clones only, not all of them. V and J calls and clone size are given by that table; D and trimming were obtained from the DNA. This sample has 430,000 or so clones; nearly 90% occur once, and the top ten carry roughly 1.4%. The gene calls are TRBV18 and TRBJ1-1; 9 bases agree with TRBD1. The clonotype comes from a woman aged 18-35 years who had been exposed to COVID-19. Source material: PBMCs or T cells enriched from blood (not recorded which). The DNA of the CDR3 is TGTGCCAGCTCACCTCAACCACAGGGGGCGAACACTGAAGCTTTCTTT. This translates into CASSPQPQGANTEAFF.